This T cell receptor beta chain was identified during a study of spatial heterogeneity in lung cancer. Using its own MiXCR run on the 5' RACE reads, TCRdb lists one record per CDR3 protein. The data contain around 11,000 distinct CDR3 sequences, more than 6% of them singletons. Trimming at V came to 4 bases and at J to 4 bases, leaving 6 bases not matched to a gene. CDR1 is LGHNA, CDR2 YSLEER, per germline. The CDR3 runs 15 residues. Regarding time point: sample taken at primary tumor resection. Many counts were recorded for this clonotype. The sequencing here drew on normal lung tissue next to the tumor, taken at surgery. The chain combines TRBV4-3 with TRBJ2-7, with 11 bases lining up with TRBD2. This receptor was identified in a male donor with early-stage non-small cell lung cancer. CDR3 sequence reads: CASSRGTSGVYEQYF. The DNA for the CDR3 is TGCGCCAGCAGCCGAGGGACTAGCGGAGTTTACGAGCAGTACTTC.